This T cell receptor beta chain was captured in a study of blood T cell repertoires in COVID-19. As for the study in general: T cells, B-cell-depleted T cells, or PBMCs supplied cDNA or gDNA.

Seattle researchers signed up patients amid active infection and tracked them longitudinally. Trimming took off 0 bases at V and 6 bases at J, with 24 bases between the two ends. Germline V gene sequence: CDR1 LNHNV, CDR2 YYDKDF (reference sequence). The CDR3 covers 19 residues. Per the authors' pipeline: How many nucleated cells were present was estimated from reference gene primer amplification. Data came from immunoSEQ multiplex PCR; TCRdb stores just in-frame clones and leaves some out. V and J calls and clone size are as listed in that table; D and trimming were resolved from the DNA. The repertoire holds roughly 120,000 clones, almost 90% seen once, with under 4.5% in the top ten.

The sequenced sample was peripheral blood. The sequence came from a woman in her fifties or sixties with COVID-19, enrolled during active disease. The rearrangement links TRBV15 to TRBJ1-5, with D perhaps matching TRBD1 (5 bases). The CDR3 spells CATSRETYTGGMLFQPQHF. For the CDR3, the DNA is TGTGCCACCAGCAGAGAGACGTACACGGGGGGAATGCTCTTTCAGCCCCAGCATTTT.